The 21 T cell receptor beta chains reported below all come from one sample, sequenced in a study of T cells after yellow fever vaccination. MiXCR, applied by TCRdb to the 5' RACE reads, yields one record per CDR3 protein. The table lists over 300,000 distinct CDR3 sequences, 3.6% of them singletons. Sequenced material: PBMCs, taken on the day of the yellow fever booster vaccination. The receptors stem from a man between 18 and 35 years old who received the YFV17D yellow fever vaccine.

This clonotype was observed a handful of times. The CDR3 DNA follows: TGCGCCAGCAGCCAAGATCTTATCGCCGAGACCCAGTACTTC. Translation: CASSQDLIAETQYF. The chain links TRBV4-1 to TRBJ2-5; the D is unclear. V gave up 0 bases and J gave up 5 bases, with 10 bases separating them. Germline assignment: CDR1 MGHRA and CDR2 YSYEKL. The CDR3 contains 14 residues.

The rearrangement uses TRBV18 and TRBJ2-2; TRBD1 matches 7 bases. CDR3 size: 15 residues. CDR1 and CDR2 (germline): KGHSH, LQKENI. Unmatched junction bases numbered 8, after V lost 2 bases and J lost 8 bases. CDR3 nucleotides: TGTGCCAGCTCACCAGAGGACAGGCGAGGTGGGGAGCTGTTTTTT. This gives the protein CASSPEDRRGGELFF.

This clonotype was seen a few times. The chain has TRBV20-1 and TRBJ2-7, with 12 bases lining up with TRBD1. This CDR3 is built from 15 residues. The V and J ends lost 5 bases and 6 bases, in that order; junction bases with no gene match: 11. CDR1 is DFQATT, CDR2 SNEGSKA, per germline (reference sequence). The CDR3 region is CSARSPGTGGFEQYF. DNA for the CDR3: TGCAGTGCTCGATCCCCCGGGACAGGGGGCTTCGAGCAGTACTTC.

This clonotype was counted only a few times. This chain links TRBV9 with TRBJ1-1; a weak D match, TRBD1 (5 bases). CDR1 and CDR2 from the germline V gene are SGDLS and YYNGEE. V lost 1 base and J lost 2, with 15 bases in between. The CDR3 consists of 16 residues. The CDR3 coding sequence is TGTGCCAGCAGCGTAACTTCGGCGGGACCAAACACTGAAGCTTTCTTT. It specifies CASSVTSAGPNTEAFF.

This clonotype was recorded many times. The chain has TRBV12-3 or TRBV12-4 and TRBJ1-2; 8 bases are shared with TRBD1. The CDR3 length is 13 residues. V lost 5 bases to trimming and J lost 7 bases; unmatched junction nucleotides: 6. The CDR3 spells CASSTDRGVGYTF. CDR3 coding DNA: TGTGCCAGCAGTACCGACAGGGGTGTTGGCTACACCTTC.

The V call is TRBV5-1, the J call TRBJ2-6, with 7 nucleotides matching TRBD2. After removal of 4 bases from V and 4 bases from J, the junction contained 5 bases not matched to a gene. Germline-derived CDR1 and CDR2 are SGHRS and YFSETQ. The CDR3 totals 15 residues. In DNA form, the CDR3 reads TGCGCCAGCAGCCCGCCCGGGGGGGGGGCCAACGTCCTGACTTTC. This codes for CASSPPGGGANVLTF.

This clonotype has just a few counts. The CDR3 reads CASSSLARGGRGTEAFF. CDR3 sequence (DNA): TGTGCCAGCAGCTCCCTTGCGCGAGGGGGAAGGGGCACTGAAGCTTTCTTT. J is TRBJ1-1 and V is TRBV6-2 or TRBV6-3; D possibly corresponds to TRBD1 (6 bases). Germline V lookup: CDR1 MNHEY, CDR2 SVGEGT. This CDR3 region has 17 residues. With 6 bases removed from V and 4 bases from J, the gap between germline ends came to 24 bases.

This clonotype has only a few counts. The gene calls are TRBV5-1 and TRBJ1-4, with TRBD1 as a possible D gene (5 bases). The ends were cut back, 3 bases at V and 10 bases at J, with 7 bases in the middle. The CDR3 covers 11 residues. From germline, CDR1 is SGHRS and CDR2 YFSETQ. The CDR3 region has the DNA TGCGCCAGCAGCTCTCAGGGAAAACTGTTTTTT. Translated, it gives CASSSQGKLFF. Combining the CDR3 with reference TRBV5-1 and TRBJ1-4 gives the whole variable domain KAGVTQTPRYLIKTRGQQVTLSCSPISGHRSVSWYQQTPGQGLQFLFEYFSETQRNKGNFPGRFSGRQFSNSRSEMNVSTLELGDSALYLCASSSQGKLFFGSGTQLSVL.

CDR3 sequence: CSARDLRTDTQYF. The CDR3 nucleotides are TGCAGTGCTAGAGATCTCAGGACAGATACGCAGTATTTT. The chain uses TRBV20-1 and TRBJ2-3, with unresolved D. CDR3 length equals 13 residues. Germline V gene lookup returns CDR1 DFQATT and CDR2 SNEGSKA (reference sequence). Trimming took 0 bases from V and 3 from J, leaving 7 bases between them.

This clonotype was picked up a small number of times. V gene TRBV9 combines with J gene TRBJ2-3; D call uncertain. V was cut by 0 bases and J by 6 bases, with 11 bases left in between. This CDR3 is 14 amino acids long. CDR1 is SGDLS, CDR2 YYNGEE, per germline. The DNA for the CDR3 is TGTGCCAGCAGCGTAGGCCCCTCCCTGGATACGCAGTATTTT. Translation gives CASSVGPSLDTQYF.

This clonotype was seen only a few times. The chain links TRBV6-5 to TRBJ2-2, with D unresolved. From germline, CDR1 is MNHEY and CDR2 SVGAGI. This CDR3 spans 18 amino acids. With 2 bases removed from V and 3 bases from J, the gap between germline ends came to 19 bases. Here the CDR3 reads CASSYAPPTAGDTGELFF. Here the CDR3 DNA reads TGTGCCAGCAGTTACGCCCCCCCTACAGCTGGGGACACCGGGGAGCTGTTTTTT.

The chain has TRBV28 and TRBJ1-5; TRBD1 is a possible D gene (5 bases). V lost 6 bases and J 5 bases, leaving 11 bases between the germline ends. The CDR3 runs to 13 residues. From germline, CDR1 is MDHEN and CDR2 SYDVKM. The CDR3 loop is CASRHDSYQPQHF. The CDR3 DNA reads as TGTGCCAGCAGACATGACAGCTATCAGCCCCAGCATTTT.

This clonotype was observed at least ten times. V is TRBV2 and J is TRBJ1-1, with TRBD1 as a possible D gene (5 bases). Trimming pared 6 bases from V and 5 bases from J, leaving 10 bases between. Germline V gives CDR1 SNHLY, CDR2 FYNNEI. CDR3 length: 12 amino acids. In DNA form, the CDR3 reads TGTGCCAGCAGGGGGTCAGGGACTGAAGCTTTCTTT. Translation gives CASRGSGTEAFF.

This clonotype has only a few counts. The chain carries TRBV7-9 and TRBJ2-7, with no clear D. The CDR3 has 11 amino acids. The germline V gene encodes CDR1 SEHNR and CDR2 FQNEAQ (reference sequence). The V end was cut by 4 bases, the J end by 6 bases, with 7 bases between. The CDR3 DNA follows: TGTGCCAGCAGCTCCCCAGGCGAGCAGTACTTC. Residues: CASSSPGEQYF.

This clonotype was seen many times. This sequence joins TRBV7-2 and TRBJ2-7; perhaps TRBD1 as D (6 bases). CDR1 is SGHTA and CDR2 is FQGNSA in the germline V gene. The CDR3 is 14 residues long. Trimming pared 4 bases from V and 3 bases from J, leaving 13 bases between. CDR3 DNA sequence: TGTGCCAGCAGCTACACCACAGGGAACTACGAGCAGTACTTC. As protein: CASSYTTGNYEQYF.

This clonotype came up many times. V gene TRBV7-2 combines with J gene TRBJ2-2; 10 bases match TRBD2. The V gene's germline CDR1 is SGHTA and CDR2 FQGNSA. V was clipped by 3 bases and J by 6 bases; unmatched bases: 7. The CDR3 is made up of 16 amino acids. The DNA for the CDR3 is TGTGCCAGCAGCTTCGCCATAGCGGGGGGACCCGGGGAGCTGTTTTTT. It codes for CASSFAIAGGPGELFF.

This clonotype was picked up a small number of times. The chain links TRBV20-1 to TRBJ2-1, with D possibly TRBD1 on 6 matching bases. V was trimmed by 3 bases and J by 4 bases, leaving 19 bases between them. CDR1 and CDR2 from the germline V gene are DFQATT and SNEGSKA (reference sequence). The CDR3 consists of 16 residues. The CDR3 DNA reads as TGCAGTGCTAGGACCGCGCAGGGGCGATTATACAATGAGCAGTTCTTC. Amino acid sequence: CSARTAQGRLYNEQFF.

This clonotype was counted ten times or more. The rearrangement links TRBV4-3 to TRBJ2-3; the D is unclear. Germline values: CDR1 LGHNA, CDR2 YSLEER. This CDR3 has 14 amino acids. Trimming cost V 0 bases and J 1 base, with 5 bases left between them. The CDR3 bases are TGCGCCAGCAGCCAAGATACGGGCACAGATACGCAGTATTTT. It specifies CASSQDTGTDTQYF.

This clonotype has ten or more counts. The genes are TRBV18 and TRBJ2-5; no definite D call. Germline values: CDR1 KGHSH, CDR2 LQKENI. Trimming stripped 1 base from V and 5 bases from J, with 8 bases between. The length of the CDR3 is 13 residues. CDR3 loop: CASSPRRTETQYF. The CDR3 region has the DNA TGTGCCAGCTCACCACGTCGCACGGAGACCCAGTACTTC.

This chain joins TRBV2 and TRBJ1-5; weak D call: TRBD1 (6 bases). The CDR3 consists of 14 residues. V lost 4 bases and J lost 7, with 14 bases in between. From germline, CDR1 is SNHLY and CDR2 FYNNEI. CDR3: CASSVTRGRQPQHF. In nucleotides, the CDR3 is TGTGCCAGCAGTGTCACCAGGGGTCGACAGCCCCAGCATTTT.

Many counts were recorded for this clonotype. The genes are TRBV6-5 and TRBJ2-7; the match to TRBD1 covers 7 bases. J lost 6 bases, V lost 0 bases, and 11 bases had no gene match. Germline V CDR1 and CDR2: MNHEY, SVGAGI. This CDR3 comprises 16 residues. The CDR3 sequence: CASSYSGQGVRGEQYF. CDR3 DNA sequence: TGTGCCAGCAGTTACTCTGGGCAGGGGGTCAGGGGCGAGCAGTACTTC.